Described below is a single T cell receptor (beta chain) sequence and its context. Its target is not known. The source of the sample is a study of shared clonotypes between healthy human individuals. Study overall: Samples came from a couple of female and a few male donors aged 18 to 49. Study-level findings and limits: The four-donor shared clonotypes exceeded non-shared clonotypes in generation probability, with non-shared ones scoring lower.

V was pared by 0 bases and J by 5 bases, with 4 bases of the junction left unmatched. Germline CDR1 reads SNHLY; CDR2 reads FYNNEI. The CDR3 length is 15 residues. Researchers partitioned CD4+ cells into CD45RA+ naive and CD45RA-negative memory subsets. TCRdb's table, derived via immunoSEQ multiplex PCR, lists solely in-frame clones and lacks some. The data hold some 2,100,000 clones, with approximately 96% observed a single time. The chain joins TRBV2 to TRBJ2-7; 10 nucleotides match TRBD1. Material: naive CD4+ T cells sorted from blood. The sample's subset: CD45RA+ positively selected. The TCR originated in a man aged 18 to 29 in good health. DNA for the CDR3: TGTGCCAGCAGTGAAGCGGACAGGGGGATTGACGAGCAGTACTTC. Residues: CASSEADRGIDEQYF.